This TCR beta chain was recovered during a study of healthy donors' naive CD4 and CD8 T cells. The overall study: Three donor age groups were sampled: 20-25, 40-50 and 60-70 years; half female. Overall study findings and caveats: Reportedly, most V and J gene segments showed naive CD4+ versus CD8+ bias. Positive CDR3 charge linked to CD4+ cells, negative to CD8+ cells.

The CDR3 is 12 residues long. Germline V lookup: CDR1 SQVTM, CDR2 ANQGSEA. V shed 0 bases and J shed 7 bases, with 9 bases lying between them. On this clonotype itself: Its antigen is as yet unknown.

Starting from approximately 500 ng of total RNA, TCR libraries were made with linear amplification. TCRdb ran MiXCR on the reads and lists one entry per CDR3 protein. This repertoire shows about 180,000 distinct CDR3 sequences, over 60% found once; its top ten account for 2% to 2.5%. The chain is built from TRBV29-1 and TRBJ1-1; D is possibly TRBD1 (6 bases). This clonotype originated in a pool of human donors in good health; the sample pools cells from several healthy donors. What was sequenced was naive CD4+ and CD8+ T cells sorted from blood, pooled from several donors. Written as DNA, the CDR3 is TGCAGCGTTGAAGATCAGGGGCATGAAGCTTTCTTT. Translated, it gives CSVEDQGHEAFF. Full variable domain (outside the CDR3, taken from reference TRBV29-1 and TRBJ1-1): SAVISQKPSRDICQRGTSLTIQCQVDSQVTMMFWYRQQPGQSLTLIATANQGSEATYESGFVIDKFPISRPNLTFSTLTVSNMSPEDSSIYLCSVEDQGHEAFFGQGTRLTVV.